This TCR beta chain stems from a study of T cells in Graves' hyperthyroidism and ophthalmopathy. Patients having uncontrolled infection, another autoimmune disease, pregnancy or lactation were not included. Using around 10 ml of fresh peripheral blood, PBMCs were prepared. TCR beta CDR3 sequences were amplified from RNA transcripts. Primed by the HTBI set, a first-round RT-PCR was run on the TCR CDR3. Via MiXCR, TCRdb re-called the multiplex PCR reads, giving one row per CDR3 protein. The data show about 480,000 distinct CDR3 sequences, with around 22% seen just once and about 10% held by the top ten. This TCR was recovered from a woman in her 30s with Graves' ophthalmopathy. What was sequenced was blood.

CDR3 protein: CASSSGQQPYGYTF. In DNA, the CDR3 is TGTGCCAGCAGTTCAGGACAACAACCCTATGGCTACACCTTC. V and J are TRBV28 and TRBJ1-2; possibly TRBD1 for D (5 bases). The germline V gene has CDR1 MDHEN and CDR2 SYDVKM. The V gene lost 4 bases and the J gene lost 4 bases, with 13 bases spanning the gap. The CDR3 has 14 amino acids.